One and the same sample provided the 25 T cell receptor beta chains below, sequenced in a study of cytomegalovirus exposure and HLA in healthy donors. 60 Vbeta and 13 Jbeta primers were used in PCR. Using immunoSEQ multiplex PCR, the repertoire was profiled, and TCRdb retains in-frame clones only, with some absent. The data hold more than 95,000 clones, with 78% observed a single time. Source material: PBMCs. These receptors were taken from a male donor in good health and CMV-seronegative.

CDR3 sequence (DNA): TGTGCCAGCAGTTCCGCGAACCGGTACGAGCAGTACTTC. This codes for CASSSANRYEQYF. The chain employs TRBV6-1 and TRBJ2-7; D not certain. The germline V and J ends were trimmed by 5 bases and 4 bases, with 12 bases remaining between them. The germline CDR1 and CDR2 sequences are MNHNS and SASEGT. The CDR3 is made up of 13 amino acids.

The CDR3 sequence is CATSRRSLGGSRTDTQYF. CDR3 in DNA: TGTGCCACCAGCAGACGATCCCTGGGCGGGAGTAGGACAGATACGCAGTATTTT. The chain combines TRBV15 with TRBJ2-3; TRBD2 aligns across 7 bases. The CDR3 loop spans 18 amino acids. The junction had 14 bases not matched to a gene; V was cut back by 2 bases and J by 3 bases. Germline lookup yields CDR1 LNHNV and CDR2 YYDKDF (reference sequence). The variable domain in full, with the rest retrieved from reference TRBV15 and TRBJ2-3, is DAMVIQNPRYQVTQFGKPVTLSCSQTLNHNVMYWYQQKSSQAPKLLFHYYDKDFNNEADTPDNFQSRRPNTSFCFLDIRSPGLGDTAMYLCATSRRSLGGSRTDTQYFGPGTRLTVL.

The CDR3 bases are TGCGCCAGCAGCACGGGACAGCCCAGGGAGCCCCAGCATTTT. This encodes CASSTGQPREPQHF. The chain employs TRBV5-1 and TRBJ1-5; 7 bases are a match to TRBD1. This CDR3 has 14 residues. The V gene's germline CDR1 is SGHRS and CDR2 YFSETQ. Germline trimming cut 4 bases from V and 8 bases from J; bases unmatched to any gene: 9.

This rearrangement joins TRBV5-4 to TRBJ2-7, with D tentatively TRBD1 (5 bases). Trimming left V 4 bases short and J 1 base short, with 15 bases between. This CDR3 has 15 amino acids. Germline CDR1 SGHNT, CDR2 YYREEE (reference sequence). The CDR3 region is CASSLKEGQSYEQYF. In nucleotides, the CDR3 is TGTGCCAGCAGCCTAAAAGAAGGACAATCCTACGAGCAGTACTTC.

The chain links TRBV25-1 to TRBJ1-3, with 7 bases fitting TRBD1. The germline gives CDR1 MGHDK, CDR2 SYGVNS. V was pared by 3 bases and J by 3 bases, with 2 bases of the junction left unmatched. The CDR3 totals 14 residues. The CDR3 protein is CASSDRGYGNTIYF. The CDR3, as DNA: TGTGCCAGCAGTGACAGGGGGTATGGAAACACCATATATTTT.

This clone showed up just a few times. The gene calls are TRBV30 and TRBJ2-1; D is undetermined. Germline V CDR1 and CDR2: GTSNPN, SVGIG (reference sequence). Trimming removed 4 bases from V and 0 bases from J, with 4 bases in between. The CDR3 is 12 residues long. The CDR3, as DNA: TGTGCCTGGATCGGCTCCTACAATGAGCAGTTCTTC. This sequence encodes CAWIGSYNEQFF.

This chain joins TRBV6-1 and TRBJ1-2, with 8 bases aligning to TRBD1. Looked up from germline, CDR1 is MNHNS and CDR2 is SASEGT. This CDR3 spans 15 amino acids. J was trimmed by 2 bases and V by 2 bases; bases with no gene match: 4. The CDR3 DNA reads TGTGCCAGCAGTGAATACGCAGGGGGCAACTATGGCTACACCTTC. Encoded protein: CASSEYAGGNYGYTF.

This clone was found once. This chain connects TRBV4-2 to TRBJ2-7, with 8 bases that match TRBD2. The CDR3 consists of 15 residues. With 4 bases clipped from V and 2 bases from J, the junction kept 7 bases outside the gene matches. CDR1 is LGHNA and CDR2 is YNFKEQ in the germline V gene. The CDR3 sequence is CASSPQREWPYEQYF. The CDR3 nucleotides are TGTGCCAGCAGCCCCCAGCGGGAGTGGCCCTACGAGCAGTACTTC.

This clone turned up a few times. This specimen includes other DNA sequences encoding the same CDR3. This chain uses TRBV7-9 with TRBJ1-2; 8 bases line up with TRBD1. Germline trimming cut 1 base from V and 2 bases from J; bases unmatched to any gene: 6. Germline V gene lookup returns CDR1 SEHNR and CDR2 FQNEAQ (reference sequence). This CDR3 comprises 16 residues. CDR3 sequence reads: CASSLGGGQANYGYTF. In DNA, the CDR3 is TGTGCCAGCAGCTTAGGTGGGGGACAGGCGAACTATGGCTACACCTTC.

The chain uses TRBV5-5 and TRBJ2-3; 9 bases agree with TRBD1. V lost 6 bases to trimming and J lost 4 bases; unmatched junction nucleotides: 6. The CDR3 spans 14 residues. Germline CDR1 is SGHKS and CDR2 is YYEKEE (reference sequence). CDR3 amino acids: CASTRQGGSDTQYF. CDR3 bases: TGTGCCAGCACCCGACAGGGGGGATCAGATACGCAGTATTTT.

The J gene is TRBJ1-1, the V gene TRBV28; possible D gene TRBD1, 6 bases. This CDR3 comprises 13 residues. The V and J ends lost 10 bases and 3 bases respectively, with 15 bases between them. Germline loops: CDR1 MDHEN, CDR2 SYDVKM. CDR3 amino acids: CAITGTLDTEAFF. CDR3 in DNA: TGTGCCATCACCGGGACACTGGACACTGAAGCTTTCTTT. Full variable domain (missing parts from reference TRBV28 and TRBJ1-1): DVKVTQSSRYLVKRTGEKVFLECVQDMDHENMFWYRQDPGLGLRLIYFSYDVKMKEKGDIPEGYSVSREKKERFSLILESASTNQTSMYLCAITGTLDTEAFFGQGTRLTVV.

J is TRBJ2-1 and V is TRBV28, with D perhaps TRBD2 (6 bases). The CDR3 runs 14 residues. Germline V gives CDR1 MDHEN, CDR2 SYDVKM. V was clipped by 5 bases and J by 4 bases, with 12 bases between them. The CDR3 nucleotides are TGTGCCAGCAGTGGAGGGACGGAGTACAATGAGCAGTTCTTC. The encoded protein is CASSGGTEYNEQFF. The full variable domain, completed using reference TRBV28 and TRBJ2-1, is DVKVTQSSRYLVKRTGEKVFLECVQDMDHENMFWYRQDPGLGLRLIYFSYDVKMKEKGDIPEGYSVSREKKERFSLILESASTNQTSMYLCASSGGTEYNEQFFGPGTRLTVL.

This chain uses TRBV28 with TRBJ2-5; TRBD2 matches at 8 bases. V gave up 6 bases and J gave up 3 bases; unmatched junction bases: 12. This CDR3 has 16 amino acids. Germline CDR1 reads MDHEN; CDR2 reads SYDVKM. The CDR3 sequence: CASSPRRSGREETQYF. CDR3 DNA: TGTGCCAGCAGCCCGAGAAGGAGCGGGAGAGAAGAGACCCAGTACTTC.

The chain couples TRBV6-6 to TRBJ2-5, with TRBD2 identical over 7 bases. The J call may be faulty, since TRBJ2-7 better matches the DNA end. Germline V CDR1 and CDR2: MNHNY, SVGAGI (reference sequence). The CDR3 is made up of 14 amino acids. Written as DNA, the CDR3 is TGTGCCAGTCAGTTACAGGCTAGCGGCTACGAGCAGTACTTC. Its translation: CASQLQASGYEQYF.

This clone has a single count. The rearrangement joins TRBV5-8 to TRBJ2-3, with 11 positions matching TRBD2. CDR3 length: 15 amino acids. V shed 4 bases and J 5 bases; nucleotides not matched to a gene: 6. CDR1 and CDR2 (germline): SGHTS, YDEGEE. For the CDR3, the DNA is TGTGCCAGCAGCCCCGGGACTAGCGGACGAGATACGCAGTATTTT. Its translation: CASSPGTSGRDTQYF.

The chain couples TRBV5-8 to TRBJ1-4; 7 bases are shared with TRBD1. Trimming removed 5 bases from V and 6 bases from J; junction bases left unmatched: 10. The CDR3 is made up of 15 amino acids. Germline assignment: CDR1 SGHTS and CDR2 YDEGEE. The CDR3 sequence is CASSPGGIADEKLFF. The CDR3 coding sequence is TGTGCCAGCAGTCCAGGGGGAATCGCTGATGAAAAACTGTTTTTT. The variable domain in full, with the rest retrieved from reference TRBV5-8 and TRBJ1-4, is EAGVTQSPTHLIKTRGQQATLRCSPISGHTSVYWYQQALGLGLQFLLWYDEGEERNRGNFPPRFSGRQFPNYSSELNVNALELEDSALYLCASSPGGIADEKLFFGSGTQLSVL.

This chain joins TRBV7-3 and TRBJ2-3; TRBD2 might be the D (5 bases). V lost 5 bases, J lost 1 base, and 10 bases lay in between. This CDR3 has 14 residues. Per germline, CDR1 SGHTA and CDR2 FQGTGA. CDR3 in amino acids: CASSLIGGTDTQYF. DNA of the CDR3: TGTGCCAGCAGCCTTATCGGGGGCACAGATACGCAGTATTTT. Complete variable domain (other parts from reference TRBV7-3 and TRBJ2-3): GAGVSQTPSNKVTEKGKYVELRCDPISGHTALYWYRQSLGQGPEFLIYFQGTGAADDSGLPNDRFFAVRPEGSVSTLKIQRTERGDSAVYLCASSLIGGTDTQYFGPGTRLTVL.

The V gene is TRBV6-1, the J gene TRBJ2-7; 12 bases are a match to TRBD2. This CDR3 spans 15 amino acids. Unmatched junction bases numbered 4, after V lost 5 bases and J lost 2 bases. Germline CDR1 reads MNHNS; CDR2 reads SASEGT. CDR3 DNA: TGTGCCAGCAGTCCCAGACTAGCGGGAGCCTACGAGCAGTACTTC. Its protein product is CASSPRLAGAYEQYF.

The chain uses TRBV27 and TRBJ1-1; 11 bases match TRBD1. The CDR3 covers 18 residues. Germline assignment: CDR1 MNHEY and CDR2 SMNVEV (reference sequence). The J segment lost 1 base and the V segment lost 6 bases, leaving 13 bases of the junction unmatched. The CDR3 sequence is CASSLFRGQGATNTEAFF. DNA of the CDR3: TGTGCCAGCAGCCTCTTCAGAGGACAGGGGGCAACGAACACTGAAGCTTTCTTT.

CDR3: CASSLDSAYEQYF. In DNA, the CDR3 is TGTGCCAGCAGCTTAGACTCAGCCTACGAGCAGTACTTC. The J gene is TRBJ2-7, the V gene TRBV11-2; D uncertain. Germline V gene sequence: CDR1 SGHAT, CDR2 FQNNGV. V was pared by 0 bases and J by 2 bases, with 5 bases between. The CDR3 length is 13 residues.

J is TRBJ2-2 and V is TRBV4-1, with a tentative D call TRBD1 (5 bases). Looked up from germline, CDR1 is MGHRA and CDR2 is YSYEKL. The CDR3 totals 18 residues. V gave up 0 bases and J gave up 6 bases, with 20 bases separating them. CDR3: CASSQDIQIRAAAGELFF. The CDR3 DNA is TGCGCCAGCAGCCAAGATATTCAAATCAGGGCGGCGGCCGGGGAGCTGTTTTTT.

This chain connects TRBV13 to TRBJ2-1, with 8 nucleotides matching TRBD2. J was trimmed by 3 bases and V by 5 bases; bases with no gene match: 9. CDR1 and CDR2 (germline): PRHDT, FYEKMQ (reference sequence). CDR3 length equals 16 residues. The CDR3 here is CASSPIAGSGYNEQFF. CDR3 coding DNA: TGTGCCAGCAGCCCAATAGCGGGGTCAGGCTACAATGAGCAGTTCTTC.

This clone was recorded only once. The V and J genes are TRBV27 and TRBJ2-7; TRBD2 agrees at 12 bases. The V gene's germline CDR1 is MNHEY and CDR2 SMNVEV (reference sequence). This CDR3 has 18 residues. Germline trimming cut 0 bases from V and 3 bases from J; bases unmatched to any gene: 9. This CDR3 is CASSLSKQTSGSYYEQYF. The CDR3, as DNA: TGTGCCAGCAGTTTATCGAAGCAGACTAGCGGGAGTTACTACGAGCAGTACTTC.

The chain uses TRBV28 and TRBJ1-4; TRBD1 matches 7 bases. CDR3 size: 13 residues. V lost 4 bases to trimming and J lost 10 bases; unmatched junction nucleotides: 6. Looked up from germline, CDR1 is MDHEN and CDR2 is SYDVKM. The CDR3 DNA reads TGTGCCAGCAGTTGGAACAGGGGTTCAAAACTGTTTTTT. This encodes CASSWNRGSKLFF. The whole variable domain, filled in from reference TRBV28 and TRBJ1-4, reads DVKVTQSSRYLVKRTGEKVFLECVQDMDHENMFWYRQDPGLGLRLIYFSYDVKMKEKGDIPEGYSVSREKKERFSLILESASTNQTSMYLCASSWNRGSKLFFGSGTQLSVL.

The J gene is TRBJ2-3, the V gene TRBV6-5; a possible D gene is TRBD2 (5 bases). The V gene lost 5 bases and the J gene lost 0 bases, with 12 bases spanning the gap. CDR3 length: 15 amino acids. Germline V gives CDR1 MNHEY, CDR2 SVGAGI. CDR3 sequence: CASSQRRPSTDTQYF. CDR3 in DNA: TGTGCCAGCAGTCAACGGAGGCCTAGCACAGATACGCAGTATTTT.